The clone carrying this TCR beta chain came up once. This entry is derived from a study of long-term antiretroviral therapy in people with HIV. Researchers ran immunoSEQ v3.0 at survey level. The repertoire was sequenced with immunoSEQ multiplex PCR; TCRdb's copy has only in-frame clones and lacks some. The sample holds tens of thousands of clones; roughly four fifths are singletons and the top ten take around 13%. The CDR3 is made up of 17 amino acids. Per germline, CDR1 SEHNR and CDR2 FQNEAQ (reference sequence). V lost 4 bases and J lost 0, with 13 bases in between. The source material was unsorted PBMCs, sampled 0.3 years after starting antiretroviral therapy. J is TRBJ2-6 and V is TRBV7-9; possibly TRBD1 or TRBD2 for D (5 bases each). The origin of this receptor is a man aged 18-30 years with HIV. The CDR3 sequence is CASSSGPGSSGANVLTF. CDR3 nucleotides: TGTGCCAGCAGCTCGGGACCGGGGAGCTCTGGGGCCAACGTCCTGACTTTC.